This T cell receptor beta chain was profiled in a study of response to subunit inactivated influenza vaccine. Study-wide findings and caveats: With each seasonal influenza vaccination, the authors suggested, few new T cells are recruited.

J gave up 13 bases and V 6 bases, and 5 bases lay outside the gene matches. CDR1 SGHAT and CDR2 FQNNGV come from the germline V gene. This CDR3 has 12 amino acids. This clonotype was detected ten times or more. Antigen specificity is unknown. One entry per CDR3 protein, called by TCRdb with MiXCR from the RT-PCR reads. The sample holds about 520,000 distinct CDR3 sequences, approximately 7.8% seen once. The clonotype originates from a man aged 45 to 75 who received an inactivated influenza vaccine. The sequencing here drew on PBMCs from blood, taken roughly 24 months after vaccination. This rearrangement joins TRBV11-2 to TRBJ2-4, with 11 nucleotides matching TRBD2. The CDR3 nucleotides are TGTGCCAGCAGTCTAGGGACTAGCGGACAGTACTTC. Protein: CASSLGTSGQYF.